This T cell receptor (beta chain) derives from a study of shared clonotypes between healthy human individuals (dated by TCRdb to 2018 to 2020). Broadly, across the study: A couple of women and three men aged 18 to 49 years were included in the cohort. Per donor, three plates each were used for CD4 naive and CD4 memory, two for CD8 naive, and one for CD8 memory. The study deeply sequenced blood TCR repertoires of about five healthy adults to estimate repertoire size and the extent of clonotype sharing between individuals. To increase sequencing depth and limit assay-specific biases, TCR repertoire library preparation and sequencing were carried out by different laboratories using diverse techniques. Per donor, leukapheresis produced somewhere between about 0.94 and 9 billion PBMCs.

Overall study results and their limits: Higher generation probabilities were observed for clonotypes shared by all four sorted-subset donors than for non-shared clonotypes. Rarefaction of sorted-subset datasets indicated incomplete sequencing despite the large sequencing depth. Estimated clonotype richness was generally larger for naive than for memory subsets. Because the study included a small number of donors, the genetic and exposure-history diversity represented was limited. Pairwise subsampling indicated that sequencing depth was expected to affect the degree of clonotype sharing among donors. Sampling was limited to blood, and TCR repertoires in tissue likely differ from TCR repertoires in blood. Across a handful of donors, around 5% of naive CD4, over 3% of naive CD8, about 2.3% of memory CD4, and approximately 0.4% of memory CD8 clonotypes were shared.

As to this clone: Its antigen is unknown. It has no much larger one-base neighbor in the sample; base qualities were not kept.

Using the deep immunoSEQ assay, TCR CDR3 regions were amplified from genomic DNA by multiplex PCR. Extracted genomic DNA from each cell subset was spread evenly across all wells of several immunoSEQ 96-well plates, with each plate serving as a replicate. For sorted subsets, around 0.2 ug of genomic DNA, equivalent to around 31,000 T cell genomes, went into each replicate PCR. Purified libraries were measured with a Qubit 3.0 fluorometer, size-checked on a Bioanalyzer 2100, and measured again with the KAPA Library Quantification kit. Each immunoSEQ 96-well plate was sequenced on its own single-read 150-cycle Illumina NextSeq 550 flow cell. On the authors' methods: Because the immunoSEQ output included only junctional sequences and no quality scores, the filtering could not be the same as the filtering used for full-length reads. To assign V/J genes and CDR3, sequences were annotated using PyIR, a Python wrapper for IgBLAST v1.9, with IMGT germline references. Reads were filtered out if the reads had weak V/J assignments (E-value above 1e-6), no CDR3, stop codons, out-of-frame junctions, or ambiguous translated residues. V3J clonotypes were defined by identical inferred V gene, J gene, and CDR3 amino acid sequence. Percentage overlap between repertoires was computed as shared unique clonotypes divided by the size of the smaller repertoire. Richness of each repertoire was evaluated using RTK rarefaction, the Chao1 estimator, and Recon v2.1 estimates of unobserved clonotypes. Generation probabilities for all TCRbeta clonotypes obtained by the gDNA method from a handful of donors were computed using OLGA. Drawn from immuneACCESS, this table holds only the in-frame rearrangements with V and J called that TCRdb kept. Clones are partly lost; checked studies trace under half to an unresolved V gene and leave the rest unexplained. The V and J calls and clone size are taken from that table; D and trimming were inferred from the DNA. Here the sample has about 550,000 clones; roughly 95% occur a single time. The leading ten clones occupy 0.1% to 0.11% of the sample.

At the junction V is shortened by 6 bases and J by 3 bases; bases outside the gene matches: 9. The CDR3 numbers 15 residues from cysteine through phenylalanine. Here the CDR3 DNA is all that survives: 45 bases in frame from base 1. CDR1 MDHEN and CDR2 SYDVKM are derived from the germline V gene. CD8 naive samples consisted of CD45RO-negative cells that were positively selected for CCR7, yielding a CD45RA+CCR7+ population without TemRA cells. The donors were healthy, HIV-negative adults who had no recently reported acute infections or vaccinations. All donors were Caucasian adults living in Nashville, Tennessee, USA. Blood was obtained by leukapheresis, after which PBMCs were separated by Ficoll-Histopaque density gradient centrifugation and cryopreserved in liquid nitrogen vapor phase. Purity and quantity of every magnetically sorted T cell population were checked by analytical flow cytometry. Each sorted fraction had its genomic DNA isolated and then quantified by UV absorbance on a Nanodrop 2000c.

The sequence links TRBV28 to TRBJ2-7; 9 bases in between match TRBD2. This receptor was obtained from a woman in her 30s in good health. Sample: naive CD8+ T cells sorted from blood. Explained via the paper, the cell subset or site label denotes: CD45RA+CCR7+. The sequenced DNA is TGTGCCAGCAGGCACCAGGAGCGGGGGGTCTACGAGCAGTACTTC. Its product reads: CASRHQERGVYEQYF.